The 10 T cell receptor beta chains below were found in one sample sequenced in a study of T cell repertoires in cytomegalovirus infection. MiXCR, applied by TCRdb to the reads, yields one record per CDR3 protein. The sample includes some 250,000 distinct CDR3 sequences, 8% to 9.5% of them seen just once. Sequenced sample: PBMCs. The receptor set was obtained from a human donor in good health (CMV status not recorded). Some clones in this sample may be carry-over from other donors' samples.

This chain links TRBV7-2 with TRBJ2-7; perhaps TRBD1 as D (5 bases). CDR1 and CDR2 (germline): SGHTA, FQGNSA. The V gene lost 2 bases and the J gene lost 2 bases, with 10 bases spanning the gap. The CDR3 is 14 amino acids. This chain's CDR3 is CASSLSGQTYEQYF. In DNA, the CDR3 is TGTGCCAGCAGCTTATCAGGACAAACCTACGAGCAGTACTTC. Supplemented by reference TRBV7-2 and TRBJ2-7, the full variable domain reads GAGVSQSPSNKVTEKGKDVELRCDPISGHTALYWYRQSLGQGLEFLIYFQGNSAPDKSGLPSDRFSAERTGGSVSTLTIQRTQQEDSAVYLCASSLSGQTYEQYFGPGTRLTVT.

The V gene is TRBV20-1, the J gene TRBJ2-7, with 7 bases lining up with TRBD1. This CDR3 comprises 15 residues. V was clipped by 5 bases and J by 3 bases; unmatched bases: 13. CDR1 is DFQATT, CDR2 SNEGSKA, per germline (reference sequence). In DNA, the CDR3 is TGCAGTGCTGAGAAGGGGGCGCTACTTGGCTACGAGCAGTACTTC. Translation: CSAEKGALLGYEQYF.

This clonotype was seen at least ten times. One junction end disagrees with the germline gene, perhaps due to a read error. The chain joins TRBV7-6 to TRBJ2-5, with D maybe TRBD2 (6 bases). Looked up from germline, CDR1 is SGHVS and CDR2 is FNYEAQ. CDR3 length equals 15 residues. The CDR3 reads CASSSLAGPREAQYF. CDR3 nucleotides: TGTGCCAGCAGCTCCCTGGCGGGACCAAGAGAGGCCCAGTACTTC. Complete variable domain (other parts from reference TRBV7-6 and TRBJ2-5): GAGVSQSPRYKVTKRGQDVALRCDPISGHVSLYWYRQALGQGPEFLTYFNYEAQQDKSGLPNDRFSAERPEGSISTLTIQRTEQRDSAMYRCASSSLAGPREAQYFGPGTRLLVL.

This clonotype was recorded many times. The chain uses TRBV6-2 or TRBV6-3 and TRBJ1-5; D gene unclear. V was clipped by 2 bases and J by 4 bases, with 9 bases between them. Germline CDR1 and CDR2: MNHEY and SVGEGT. The CDR3 contains 14 residues. Here the CDR3 reads CASSYRAKNQPQHF. In DNA, the CDR3 is TGTGCCAGCAGTTACAGGGCAAAAAATCAGCCCCAGCATTTT.

V is TRBV7-4 and J is TRBJ2-1; 9 nucleotides agree with TRBD2. With 4 bases clipped from V and 8 bases from J, the junction kept 9 bases outside the gene matches. Germline CDR1 is SGHVT and CDR2 is SQSDAQ. The CDR3 spans 15 residues. CDR3 sequence: CASSCRSGSKHEQFF. The CDR3 DNA sequence: TGTGCCAGCAGCTGTCGTAGCGGGAGTAAACATGAGCAGTTCTTC.

This clonotype was found a few times. V gene TRBV29-1 combines with J gene TRBJ1-1; D possibly corresponds to TRBD1 (6 bases). Trimming pared 0 bases from V and 10 bases from J, leaving 21 bases between. The CDR3 covers 15 residues. Germline CDR1 is SQVTM and CDR2 is ANQGSEA. The CDR3 protein is CSVEDSRTAIWRAFF. The CDR3 DNA is TGCAGCGTTGAAGACTCCCGGACAGCGATTTGGCGAGCTTTCTTT.

This chain uses TRBV29-1 with TRBJ2-2, with TRBD1 identical over 8 bases. There are 15 residues in the CDR3. The trim removed 3 bases at V and 4 bases at J, leaving 7 bases unmatched. CDR1 is SQVTM and CDR2 is ANQGSEA in the germline V gene. The CDR3 sequence: CSVDSRTGSTGELFF. The CDR3 region has the DNA TGCAGCGTTGACTCCAGGACAGGGAGCACCGGGGAGCTGTTTTTT.

This clonotype has at least ten counts. The V and J genes are TRBV7-2 and TRBJ1-5, with no clear D. Trimming pared 0 bases from V and 0 bases from J, leaving 6 bases between. The CDR3 sequence is 15 residues long. Germline CDR1 SGHTA, CDR2 FQGNSA. The CDR3 sequence: CASSLASISNQPQHF. In DNA form, the CDR3 reads TGTGCCAGCAGCTTAGCGTCAATTAGCAATCAGCCCCAGCATTTT.

The chain recombines TRBV6-1 with TRBJ1-2, with 7 nucleotides matching TRBD1. V trimming: 4 bases; J trimming: 0 bases; junction bases outside the gene matches: 5. This CDR3 contains 15 residues. Germline CDR1 reads MNHNS; CDR2 reads SASEGT. In DNA form, the CDR3 reads TGTGCCAGCAGTGTAGGGGGCCCAGCTAACTATGGCTACACCTTC. Protein: CASSVGGPANYGYTF.

In DNA, the CDR3 is TGTGCCAGCAGTTTGTGGGGATCCGGGGAGCTGTTTTTT. Translation gives CASSLWGSGELFF. The chain links TRBV12-3 or TRBV12-4 to TRBJ2-2; D unclear. V lost 3 bases and J lost 6, with 8 bases in between. The CDR3 extends over 13 amino acids.